Listed below are T cell receptor beta chains from one sample, sequenced in a study of cytomegalovirus exposure and HLA in healthy donors. Generated by immunoSEQ multiplex PCR, the TCRdb table keeps only in-frame clones and is missing some. The table has 150,000 to 200,000 clones, under 90% seen once; the top ten hold 5.5% to 7.5%. Sequenced: PBMCs. These receptors all come from a man younger than 45 in good health and CMV-seropositive. The CDR3 runs from the conserved cysteine through the conserved F or W. The order of the fields is V gene, D gene, clone size, J gene, CDR3 protein, CDR3 DNA. A D gene is named only where the DNA matches it firmly. The size of a clone is reported for some rows only, either as once, few or many, or as a class for expanded clones.

>TRBV5-1|TRBD1|.|TRBJ1-2
CASSGTVNYGYTF
TGCGCCAGCAGCGGGACAGTTAACTATGGCTACACCTTC
>TRBV27|.|.|TRBJ1-1
CASSFLDLQLGPEAFF
TGTGCCAGCAGTTTTTTGGACTTACAGTTGGGCCCTGAAGCTTTCTTT
>TRBV6-8|.|.|TRBJ2-5
CASSRGDGETQYF
TGTGCCAGCAGCCGAGGAGACGGGGAGACCCAGTACTTC
>TRBV19|TRBD2|.|TRBJ2-1
CASSIKRGTYNEQFF
TGTGCCAGTAGTATTAAGCGGGGGACCTACAATGAGCAGTTCTTC
>TRBV7-2|TRBD2|.|TRBJ2-1
CASSPVGTSGAMFF
TGTGCCAGCAGCCCAGTGGGGACTAGCGGGGCAATGTTCTTC
>TRBV19|TRBD1|.|TRBJ2-7
CATRQIDRAGTYEQYF
TGTGCCACTCGTCAAATCGACAGGGCAGGGACATACGAGCAGTACTTC
>TRBV10-2|.|.|TRBJ2-5
CASSGTSIQETQYF
TGCGCCAGCAGTGGAACAAGTATCCAAGAGACCCAGTACTTC
>TRBV2|.|.|TRBJ1-1
CATATSTANTEAFF
TGTGCCACCGCTACCTCGACTGCAAACACTGAAGCTTTCTTT
>TRBV7-2|TRBD1|once|TRBJ1-2
CASSPDRGPYGYTF
TGTGCCAGCAGCCCCGACAGGGGACCCTATGGCTACACCTTC
>TRBV2|TRBD2|few|TRBJ2-3
CASRAGGSTDTQYF
TGTGCCAGCAGAGCGGGGGGAAGCACAGATACGCAGTATTTT
>TRBV13|TRBD1|.|TRBJ1-1
CASSLTGGTEAFF
TGTGCCAGCAGCCTTACAGGGGGTACTGAAGCTTTCTTT
>TRBV6-5|.|.|TRBJ2-7
CASSYAVLQGSQQYF
TGTGCCAGCAGTTACGCTGTCCTTCAGGGTTCCCAGCAGTACTTC
>TRBV9|TRBD1|.|TRBJ2-5
CASSPRTGRQETQYF
TGTGCCAGCAGCCCCCGGACAGGGAGACAAGAGACCCAGTACTTC
>TRBV5-5|.|.|TRBJ1-3
CASSGGGPGNTIYF
TGTGCCAGCAGCGGGGGGGGACCTGGAAACACCATATATTTT
>TRBV7-9|.|.|TRBJ2-3
CSSRGRTDTQYF
TGTTCCAGCCGAGGGAGGACAGATACGCAGTATTTT
>TRBV9|.|.|TRBJ1-1
CASSPQGDMNTEAFF
TGTGCCAGCAGCCCCCAAGGGGACATGAACACTGAAGCTTTCTTT
>TRBV6-1|.|.|TRBJ2-7
CASNWDITYEQYF
TGTGCCAGCAACTGGGACATCACCTACGAGCAGTACTTC
>TRBV5-4|TRBD1|.|TRBJ2-7
CASSLGGQVAYEQYF
TGTGCCAGCAGCTTGGGGGGACAGGTCGCCTACGAGCAGTACTTC
>TRBV5-1|TRBD1|.|TRBJ2-3
CASSLARGQTKLYTDTQYF
TGCGCCAGCAGCTTGGCCAGGGGACAGACAAAGCTTTACACAGATACGCAGTATTTT
>TRBV27|TRBD1|.|TRBJ2-7
CASSRGTGRTGEQYF
TGTGCCAGCAGTAGAGGGACAGGGCGAACGGGCGAGCAGTACTTC
>TRBV21-1|.|once|TRBJ1-5
CASSKMGLRGHPRNQPQHF
TGTGCCAGCAGCAAGATGGGACTACGAGGCCATCCTCGTAATCAGCCCCAGCATTTT
>TRBV5-1|.|.|TRBJ2-5
CASSLGQGKETQYF
TGCGCCAGCAGCTTGGGGCAGGGGAAAGAGACCCAGTACTTC
>TRBV11-1|.|.|TRBJ2-5
CASSLRTGAETQYF
TGTGCCAGCAGCTTAAGGACGGGAGCAGAGACCCAGTACTTC
>TRBV5-1|TRBD2|.|TRBJ2-3
CASRPGLAGADTQYF
TGCGCCAGCAGACCCGGACTAGCGGGAGCAGATACGCAGTATTTT
>TRBV6-6|TRBD1|.|TRBJ1-1
CASSYTGGITEAFF
TGTGCCAGCAGTTATACAGGGGGCATTACTGAAGCTTTCTTT
>TRBV6-5|.|.|TRBJ1-2
CASSYSSLAVNYGYTF
TGTGCCAGCAGTTACTCTTCCCTCGCAGTTAACTATGGCTACACCTTC
>TRBV19|TRBD2|once|TRBJ2-1
CASSILAGGDNEQFF
TGTGCCAGTAGTATACTAGCGGGAGGCGATAATGAGCAGTTCTTC
>TRBV9|.|few|TRBJ2-3
CASSEDSTDTQYF
TGTGCCAGCAGCGAGGACTCCACAGATACGCAGTATTTT
>TRBV11-3|.|once|TRBJ2-1
CASSLEVAGDKVNNEQFF
TGTGCCAGCAGCTTAGAAGTGGCAGGGGATAAGGTGAACAATGAGCAGTTCTTC
>TRBV7-8|TRBD1|.|TRBJ1-2
CASSLVQSGTATNYGYTF
TGTGCCAGCAGCTTAGTTCAATCGGGGACAGCAACTAACTATGGCTACACCTTC
>TRBV19|TRBD2|.|TRBJ2-1
CASSESGTSSDEQFF
TGTGCCAGTAGTGAATCCGGGACTAGCTCCGATGAGCAGTTCTTC
>TRBV21-1|.|.|TRBJ1-1
CASSKGGGRLEAFF
TGTGCCAGCAGCAAAGGTGGAGGCAGGCTTGAAGCTTTCTTT
>TRBV4-1|TRBD1|.|TRBJ1-4
CASSLRTGTGISFNEKLFF
TGCGCCAGCAGCCTACGCACCGGGACAGGGATTTCTTTTAATGAAAAACTGTTTTTT
>TRBV27|TRBD1|.|TRBJ2-3
CASSFDTGGSDTQYF
TGTGCCAGCAGCTTCGACACAGGGGGCTCCGATACGCAGTATTTT
>TRBV28|.|.|TRBJ2-7
CASPSGGRPGYEQYF
TGTGCCAGCCCTTCAGGGGGGCGGCCCGGGTACGAGCAGTACTTC
>TRBV7-9|TRBD2|once|TRBJ2-1
CASSSPGLAGGPGFNEQFF
TGTGCCAGCAGCTCCCCCGGGCTAGCGGGAGGGCCAGGTTTCAATGAGCAGTTCTTC
>TRBV2|.|few|TRBJ1-1
CASSGDTLGPEAFF
TGTGCCAGCAGTGGGGACACCTTGGGGCCTGAAGCTTTCTTT
>TRBV19|.|once|TRBJ1-5
CASSQTGFGDQPQHF
TGTGCCAGTAGCCAAACAGGGTTTGGAGATCAGCCCCAGCATTTT
>TRBV27|.|.|TRBJ1-5
CASSLIGGGNQPQHF
TGTGCCAGCAGTTTAATAGGGGGGGGCAATCAGCCCCAGCATTTT
>TRBV15|TRBD2|.|TRBJ2-7
CATSTSGIYEQYF
TGTGCCACCTCAACTAGCGGGATTTACGAGCAGTACTTC
>TRBV18|.|few|TRBJ1-4
CASSEQGRTNEKLFF
TGTGCCAGCTCTGAACAGGGTAGGACTAATGAAAAACTGTTTTTT
>TRBV30|.|few|TRBJ1-5
CAWRDSPDQPQHF
TGTGCCTGGAGGGACAGTCCTGATCAGCCCCAGCATTTT